This entry lists 24 T cell receptor beta chains sequenced from one sample in a study of Ad26.COV2.S vaccination and SARS-CoV-2 variants (dated by TCRdb to the early 2020s). The label giving this sample's treatment or condition can be read as: some 19 received Ad26.COV2.S at low or high dose, single or two shots; roughly five received placebo; per-sample allocation not given. For vaccine and placebo recipients, the sequenced repertoires came from samples collected on day 63 after the first injection. Library prep was done by the immunoSEQ multiplex PCR assay. The table comes from immuneACCESS by way of TCRdb, which keeps in-frame sequences with V and J called. Part of the clones is missing from these tables; in studies checked, under half for an unresolved V gene and the rest for unknown reasons. Within this sample are roughly 390,000 clones, with 70% to 90% of them counted one time only. Together, the top ten hold 3% to 3.5% of the sample.

This material consisted of peripheral blood, taken in a trial of Ad26.COV2.S vaccine versus placebo. These receptors were taken from a person between 18 and 60 years old who received the Ad26.COV2.S COVID-19 vaccine or a placebo.

The CDR3 is CASTPGLAGGPSYNEQFF. The CDR3 DNA reads TGCGCCAGCACCCCGGGACTAGCGGGGGGGCCGTCCTACAATGAGCAGTTCTTC. The chain employs TRBV4-1 and TRBJ2-1, with 16 bases lining up with TRBD2. The CDR3 covers 18 residues. Trimming at V came to 7 bases and at J to 1 base, leaving 7 bases not matched to a gene. Germline-derived CDR1 and CDR2 are MGHRA and YSYEKL.

The chain is built from TRBV6-2 or TRBV6-3 and TRBJ1-6; D gene ambiguous. V lost 7 bases, J lost 5 bases, and 18 bases lay in between. This CDR3 spans 16 amino acids. Looked up from germline, CDR1 is MNHEY and CDR2 is SVGEGT. The CDR3 region has the DNA TGTGCCAGCACCCCATCGAGGGCATGGGATAATTCACCCCTCCACTTT. This encodes CASTPSRAWDNSPLHF.

The rearrangement joins TRBV30 to TRBJ1-4, with 7 positions matching TRBD1. The V segment lost 2 bases and the J segment 5 bases; nucleotides outside the gene matches: 2. CDR3 length equals 13 residues. CDR1 and CDR2 (germline): GTSNPN, SVGIG (reference sequence). CDR3 sequence: CAWSMDRNEKLFF. The CDR3 DNA is TGTGCCTGGAGTATGGACAGGAATGAAAAACTGTTTTTT.

The chain employs TRBV5-6 and TRBJ1-2; 12 nucleotides match TRBD1. The CDR3 consists of 13 residues. CDR1 and CDR2 from the germline V gene are SGHDT and YYEEEE. Trimming removed 4 bases from V and 8 bases from J; junction bases left unmatched: 3. The CDR3 is CASSPGTGGGYTF. The CDR3 coding sequence is TGTGCCAGCAGCCCCGGGACAGGGGGCGGCTACACCTTC. Combining the CDR3 with reference TRBV5-6 and TRBJ1-2 gives the whole variable domain DAGVTQSPTHLIKTRGQQVTLRCSPKSGHDTVSWYQQALGQGPQFIFQYYEEEERQRGNFPDRFSGHQFPNYSSELNVNALLLGDSALYLCASSPGTGGGYTFGSGTRLTVV.

The DNA for the CDR3 is TGTGCCAGTAGTATCTCCGACGGCTACGAGCAGTACTTC. Its protein product is CASSISDGYEQYF. The rearrangement joins TRBV19 to TRBJ2-7; no clear D. V lost 3 bases to trimming and J lost 3 bases, with 9 bases between them. CDR1 is LNHDA, CDR2 SQIVND, per germline (reference sequence). The CDR3 loop spans 13 amino acids. The entire variable domain, with the rest obtained from reference TRBV19 and TRBJ2-7, is as follows: DGGITQSPKYLFRKEGQNVTLSCEQNLNHDAMYWYRQDPGQGLRLIYYSQIVNDFQKGDIAEGYSVSREKKESFPLTVTSAQKNPTAFYLCASSISDGYEQYFGPGTRLTVT.

This clone was seen a handful of times. The gene calls are TRBV24-1 and TRBJ1-1; D gene unclear. The CDR3 contains 15 residues. Per germline, CDR1 KGHDR and CDR2 SFDVKD. Deletions cut 0 bases from V and 3 bases from J, with 10 bases between. CDR3 sequence: CATSDLLLNYTEAFF. The DNA of the CDR3 is TGTGCCACCAGTGATTTGCTTCTGAATTACACTGAAGCTTTCTTT.

The V and J genes are TRBV4-1 and TRBJ2-7; TRBD1 aligns across 8 bases. Trimming removed 4 bases from V and 5 bases from J; junction bases left unmatched: 7. The length of the CDR3 is 14 residues. The germline CDR1 and CDR2 sequences are MGHRA and YSYEKL. CDR3 DNA: TGCGCCAGCAGCCCCACAGGGGGATCCAACGAGCAGTACTTC. It yields the protein CASSPTGGSNEQYF.

The V and J genes are TRBV3-1 (or the pseudogene TRBV3-2) and TRBJ1-2; TRBD1 matches 9 bases. With 5 bases clipped from V and 7 bases from J, the junction kept 5 bases outside the gene matches. CDR1 is LGHDT and CDR2 is YNNKEL in the germline V gene (reference sequence). CDR3 size: 13 residues. CDR3: CASSKGQGGGYTF. CDR3 in DNA: TGTGCCAGCAGCAAGGGACAGGGAGGTGGCTACACCTTC.

The gene calls are TRBV15 and TRBJ2-3, with D perhaps TRBD2 (6 bases). The V end was cut by 0 bases, the J end by 0 bases, with 10 bases between. The germline gives CDR1 LNHNV, CDR2 YYDKDF (reference sequence). The CDR3 is 16 residues long. Here the CDR3 reads CATSRDLGRSTDTQYF. The CDR3 nucleotides read TGTGCCACCAGCAGAGATCTGGGGAGGAGCACAGATACGCAGTATTTT.

This clone was observed once. V is TRBV7-2 and J is TRBJ1-5; D is perhaps TRBD1 (6 bases). Germline CDR1 SGHTA, CDR2 FQGNSA. The V end lost 1 base, the J end lost 3 bases, and 10 bases lay between the germline ends. The CDR3 is 15 residues long. CDR3 residues: CASSLVQGNNQPQHF. CDR3 sequence (DNA): TGTGCCAGCAGCTTAGTTCAGGGGAACAATCAGCCCCAGCATTTT.

This clone was observed once. The V call is TRBV14, the J call TRBJ2-5; maybe TRBD1 (5 bases). This CDR3 spans 16 amino acids. V lost 2 bases and J lost 2, with 15 bases in between. Germline assignment: CDR1 SGHDN and CDR2 FVKESK. CDR3 sequence: CASSQFNVGAQETQYF. The CDR3 DNA follows: TGTGCCAGCAGCCAATTCAATGTTGGGGCTCAAGAGACCCAGTACTTC.

The chain recombines TRBV2 with TRBJ2-2; tentative D call: TRBD1 (6 bases). The ends were cut back, 3 bases at V and 5 bases at J, with 13 bases in the middle. From germline, CDR1 is SNHLY and CDR2 FYNNEI. The CDR3 contains 15 residues. The CDR3 sequence: CASSERQAGTGELFF. Written as DNA, the CDR3 is TGTGCCAGCAGTGAGCGACAGGCGGGTACCGGGGAGCTGTTTTTT.

CDR3 in DNA: TGTGCCAGCAGCGGGTACAGGGGTGGGGGCACTGAAGCTTTCTTT. This codes for CASSGYRGGGTEAFF. The chain links TRBV9 to TRBJ1-1, with TRBD1 matching over 7 bases. V dropped 3 bases and J dropped 4; count of bases not matched to a gene: 9. CDR3 size: 15 residues. Germline V gives CDR1 SGDLS, CDR2 YYNGEE.

The rearrangement joins TRBV14 to TRBJ2-3, with 8 nucleotides matching TRBD2. The CDR3 is 20 residues long. Per germline, CDR1 SGHDN and CDR2 FVKESK. V shed 0 bases and J 3 bases; nucleotides not matched to a gene: 17. CDR3 in amino acids: CASSQEEGLAGPMGTDTQYF. The DNA for the CDR3 is TGTGCCAGCAGCCAAGAGGAGGGGCTAGCGGGTCCCATGGGAACAGATACGCAGTATTTT.

The chain combines TRBV25-1 with TRBJ1-2; 8 nucleotides match TRBD1. V gave up 4 bases and J gave up 3 bases; unmatched junction bases: 16. CDR1 is MGHDK, CDR2 SYGVNS, per germline. The CDR3 consists of 18 residues. The CDR3 spells CASSATGQDRVSYYGYTF. CDR3 DNA: TGTGCCAGCAGTGCGACCGGGCAGGACAGGGTATCTTACTATGGCTACACCTTC.

J is TRBJ1-5 and V is TRBV2, with a tentative D call TRBD1 (6 bases). The CDR3 has 15 amino acids. Germline loops: CDR1 SNHLY, CDR2 FYNNEI. Trimming pared 3 bases from V and 2 bases from J, leaving 11 bases between. CDR3 loop: CASSDARGGNQPQHF. For the CDR3, the DNA is TGTGCCAGCAGTGACGCCAGGGGTGGCAATCAGCCCCAGCATTTT.

V usage is TRBV4-1 and J usage is TRBJ2-5; TRBD1 is a possible D gene (6 bases). The ends were cut back, 2 bases at V and 7 bases at J, with 17 bases in the middle. Germline V lookup: CDR1 MGHRA, CDR2 YSYEKL. The CDR3 has 15 amino acids. The chain's CDR3 is CASSQTTGADRTQYF. The CDR3 DNA is TGCGCCAGCAGCCAAACGACAGGCGCCGATCGGACCCAGTACTTC.

The V gene is TRBV7-9, the J gene TRBJ2-7, with D unresolved. The CDR3 loop spans 14 amino acids. In germline, CDR1 is SEHNR, CDR2 FQNEAQ (reference sequence). Trimming stripped 5 bases from V and 3 bases from J, with 14 bases between. This chain's CDR3 is CASSPGPQSYEQYF. The CDR3 nucleotides read TGTGCCAGCAGCCCCGGGCCTCAAAGCTACGAGCAGTACTTC.

A single count supports this clone. This chain links TRBV9 with TRBJ1-1; D uncertain. The CDR3 loop spans 15 amino acids. The V and J ends lost 3 bases and 0 bases respectively, with 12 bases between them. Germline values: CDR1 SGDLS, CDR2 YYNGEE. DNA for the CDR3: TGTGCCAGCAGCGCAATGTCTGTCCTGAACACTGAAGCTTTCTTT. Its protein is CASSAMSVLNTEAFF.

The chain links TRBV10-3 to TRBJ1-1; D uncertain. Per the germline V gene, CDR1 is ENHRY and CDR2 is SYGVKD. This CDR3 spans 14 amino acids. Trimming took 0 bases from V and 5 from J, leaving 10 bases between them. The CDR3 is CAISESAGITEAFF. The CDR3 coding sequence is TGTGCCATCAGTGAGTCGGCTGGGATTACTGAAGCTTTCTTT.

This chain uses TRBV6-5 with TRBJ2-5; D gene uncertain. V lost 6 bases and J 9 bases, leaving 23 bases between the germline ends. The CDR3 length is 15 residues. Germline CDR1 is MNHEY and CDR2 is SVGAGI. The CDR3 DNA follows: TGTGCCAGCAGCCCCGGTAGCAGCCGCGCATGGGCCCAGTACTTC. It is translated as CASSPGSSRAWAQYF.

This clone came up a few times. The chain recombines TRBV19 with TRBJ1-2, with D unresolved. Germline lookup yields CDR1 LNHDA and CDR2 SQIVND (reference sequence). The CDR3 has 13 residues. V was cut by 5 bases and J by 3 bases, with 10 bases left in between. The CDR3 spells CASSEEMYYGYTF. CDR3 DNA: TGTGCCAGTAGTGAGGAGATGTACTATGGCTACACCTTC.

CDR3 coding DNA: TGTGCCAGTAGTATAGTCGCAGGGATGAACACTGAAGCTTTCTTT. Translation gives CASSIVAGMNTEAFF. The chain joins TRBV19 to TRBJ1-1; maybe TRBD1 (5 bases). CDR1 is LNHDA and CDR2 is SQIVND in the germline V gene (reference sequence). Trimming pared 1 base from V and 0 bases from J, leaving 9 bases between. This CDR3 region has 15 residues.

The J gene is TRBJ2-7, the V gene TRBV6-2 or TRBV6-3; a weak D match, TRBD1 (5 bases). This CDR3 comprises 14 residues. Per germline, CDR1 MNHEY and CDR2 SVGEGT. V lost 5 bases to trimming and J lost 3 bases, with 14 bases between them. The CDR3 DNA is TGTGCCAGCAGTGCTGATGACAGAAACTACGAGCAGTACTTC. Encoded protein: CASSADDRNYEQYF.